Here is one TCR beta chain with its context. Its antigen is undetermined. Using immunoSEQ multiplex PCR, the repertoire was profiled, and TCRdb retains in-frame clones only, with some absent. The sample lists 180,000 or so clones, 92% seen once, with approximately 1.8% in the top ten. With V trimmed by 6 bases and J by 4 bases, 8 bases remained unmatched. Germline loops: CDR1 SGHVS, CDR2 FQNEAQ. The CDR3 extends over 17 amino acids. This record belongs to a study of T cell responses to AZD1222 COVID-19 vaccine. Study-wide points: The study identified only a handful of AZD1222 recipients as seropositive at baseline. Reportedly, nearly half the spike-specific TCRs target unmutated variant regions. Across spike, vaccine-associated CD4 TCRs were found, dominant at 160-218 and 743-854.

Pooling of second doses given at about 4 or about 12 weeks was done. Sequencing was performed on peripheral blood, taken 28 days after the second AZD1222 dose. The source is an adult who received the AZD1222 COVID-19 vaccine. The chain links TRBV7-8 to TRBJ2-5; 16 nucleotides agree with TRBD2. CDR3 DNA sequence: TGTGCCAGCAGATACGGGACTAGCGGGAGGGCCGGAGAGACCCAGTACTTC. It encodes CASRYGTSGRAGETQYF.